A single sample is the source of the 9 T cell receptor beta chains below, sequenced in a study of CD8 T cells in Susac syndrome. A quantity of roughly 0.5 to 1 ug RNA underwent reverse transcription using random hexamers. TCRdb analysed the immunoSEQ multiplex PCR reads with MiXCR anew, one entry per CDR3 protein. The data hold about 140,000 distinct CDR3 sequences, with 85% to 95% observed a single time. Sequenced: CD8+ T cells from PBMCs. Receptor source: a human donor in good health.

This chain joins TRBV4-1 and TRBJ2-2; D might be TRBD1 (5 bases). Trimming left V 2 bases short and J 4 bases short, with 11 bases between. Germline V lookup: CDR1 MGHRA, CDR2 YSYEKL. CDR3 size: 15 residues. CDR3 protein: CASSQMTVGTGELFF. The DNA for the CDR3 is TGCGCCAGCAGCCAAATGACAGTCGGCACCGGGGAGCTGTTTTTT.

This chain uses TRBV9 with TRBJ2-1, with D perhaps TRBD2 (6 bases). The CDR3 runs 13 residues. Trimming removed 0 bases from V and 10 bases from J, with 11 bases in between. Germline loops: CDR1 SGDLS, CDR2 YYNGEE. CDR3 nucleotides: TGTGCCAGCAGCGTAGCTACTAGCTGGGAGCAGTTCTTC. As protein: CASSVATSWEQFF.

This clonotype came up once. This chain connects TRBV7-8 to TRBJ2-5; D is uncertain. Germline-derived CDR1 and CDR2 are SGHVS and FQNEAQ. CDR3 length equals 13 residues. Deletions cut 7 bases from V and 2 bases from J, with 11 bases between. The CDR3 here is CASTPKGQETQYF. The CDR3 DNA reads TGTGCCAGCACCCCGAAGGGACAAGAGACCCAGTACTTC.

The CDR3 DNA reads as TGTGCCAGCAGCCTCCCGGCCTTAACAGATACGCAGTATTTT. Its translation: CASSLPALTDTQYF. This chain connects TRBV7-2 to TRBJ2-3; D remains unclear. Per the germline V gene, CDR1 is SGHTA and CDR2 is FQGNSA. Trimming removed 5 bases at V and 3 bases at J, with 12 bases between. This CDR3 is built from 14 residues.

J is TRBJ2-1 and V is TRBV29-1, with 14 nucleotides matching TRBD2. Germline CDR1 and CDR2: SQVTM and ANQGSEA. V lost 4 bases and J lost 6; bases outside the gene matches: 2. The length of the CDR3 is 14 residues. The CDR3 DNA follows: TGCAGCGTTGGTGGACTAGCGGGAGGCAATGAGCAGTTCTTC. Translation: CSVGGLAGGNEQFF.

The J gene is TRBJ2-1, the V gene TRBV5-4; possibly TRBD1 or TRBD2 for D (5 bases each). CDR3 size: 16 residues. Deletions cut 4 bases from V and 2 bases from J, with 16 bases between. Germline V gene sequence: CDR1 SGHNT, CDR2 YYREEE (reference sequence). This CDR3 is CASSGDSSGPYNEQFF. DNA for the CDR3: TGTGCCAGCAGCGGCGACTCGTCGGGACCCTACAATGAGCAGTTCTTC.

The J gene is TRBJ2-3, the V gene TRBV7-8; TRBD2 agrees at 7 bases. The CDR3 is made up of 16 amino acids. The V and J ends lost 5 bases and 0 bases, in that order; junction bases with no gene match: 8. Germline CDR1 is SGHVS and CDR2 is FQNEAQ. The CDR3 bases are TGTGCCAGCAGCCCCCTCCCTAGCGGAAGCACAGATACGCAGTATTTT. It yields the protein CASSPLPSGSTDTQYF.

V usage is TRBV28 and J usage is TRBJ2-1; D is uncertain. CDR3 size: 14 residues. Germline CDR1 and CDR2: MDHEN and SYDVKM. Trimming stripped 5 bases from V and 6 bases from J, with 14 bases between. CDR3 sequence reads: CASSPGPPINEQFF. CDR3 DNA: TGTGCCAGCAGTCCCGGGCCCCCGATCAATGAGCAGTTCTTC.

This chain joins TRBV28 and TRBJ2-3, with 8 bases identical to TRBD1. The trim removed 2 bases at V and 1 base at J, leaving 2 bases unmatched. Germline loops: CDR1 MDHEN, CDR2 SYDVKM. CDR3 size: 15 residues. CDR3 region: CASSLEDRGTDTQYF. Written as DNA, the CDR3 is TGTGCCAGCAGTTTAGAGGACAGGGGCACAGATACGCAGTATTTT.